The 32 T cell receptor beta chains below were found in one sample sequenced in a study of T cells in Graves' hyperthyroidism and ophthalmopathy. Amplified TCR beta CDR3 regions came from RNA transcripts. Carried out on the TCR CDR3, a first-round RT-PCR used the HTBI primer set. TCRdb reanalysed the multiplex PCR reads using MiXCR and keeps one entry per CDR3 protein. The data show around 620,000 distinct CDR3 sequences, 46% seen once. Material: peripheral blood or thyroid tissue (not recorded which). These receptors all stem from an adult woman with Graves' disease, either hyperthyroidism or ophthalmopathy (not recorded which).

The V call is TRBV29-1, the J call TRBJ1-5; no clear D. Germline values: CDR1 SQVTM, CDR2 ANQGSEA. There are 12 residues in the CDR3. Trimming took off 8 bases at V and 5 bases at J, with 13 bases between the two ends. Here the CDR3 DNA reads TGCAGCTTAGGAGGGATTGATCAGCCCCAGCATTTT. Protein sequence: CSLGGIDQPQHF. Filled out from reference TRBV29-1 and TRBJ1-5, the complete variable domain reads SAVISQKPSRDICQRGTSLTIQCQVDSQVTMMFWYRQQPGQSLTLIATANQGSEATYESGFVIDKFPISRPNLTFSTLTVSNMSPEDSSIYLCSLGGIDQPQHFGDGTRLSIL.

V gene TRBV7-8 combines with J gene TRBJ2-7; D perhaps matches TRBD1 (6 bases). The CDR3 loop spans 14 amino acids. Trimming took off 5 bases at V and 4 bases at J, with 15 bases between the two ends. Germline loops: CDR1 SGHVS, CDR2 FQNEAQ. CDR3 residues: CASSPREGGYEQYF. CDR3 DNA sequence: TGTGCCAGCAGCCCTCGAGAAGGGGGTTACGAGCAGTACTTC.

This clonotype has at least ten counts. The rearrangement uses TRBV7-6 and TRBJ2-7; 8 bases map to TRBD1. J was trimmed by 2 bases and V by 4 bases; bases with no gene match: 7. This CDR3 region has 15 residues. Germline lookup yields CDR1 SGHVS and CDR2 FNYEAQ. The CDR3 sequence is CASSYGQGEAYEQYF. The CDR3 DNA follows: TGTGCCAGCAGCTACGGACAGGGTGAAGCCTACGAGCAGTACTTC.

This clonotype showed up just once. This rearrangement joins TRBV7-9 to TRBJ1-1; D gene ambiguous. The CDR3 sequence is 16 residues long. CDR1 and CDR2 (germline): SEHNR, FQNEAQ (reference sequence). V lost 6 bases to trimming and J lost 2 bases, with 19 bases between them. As DNA, the CDR3 is TGTGCCAGCAGGGAGAGGTGGGGTTCGGGAAACACTGAAGCTTTCTTT. It encodes CASRERWGSGNTEAFF. Full variable domain (missing parts from reference TRBV7-9 and TRBJ1-1): DTGVSQNPRHKITKRGQNVTFRCDPISEHNRLYWYRQTLGQGPEFLTYFQNEAQLEKSRLLSDRFSAERPKGSFSTLEIQRTEQGDSAMYLCASRERWGSGNTEAFFGQGTRLTVV.

The chain has TRBV2 and TRBJ1-5; no definite D call. CDR3 length equals 15 residues. The germline CDR1 and CDR2 sequences are SNHLY and FYNNEI. V lost 1 base and J lost 6, with 13 bases in between. The CDR3 here is CASSEGSTMRQPQHF. DNA of the CDR3: TGTGCCAGCAGTGAAGGGAGCACCATGCGTCAGCCCCAGCATTTT. Combining the CDR3 with reference TRBV2 and TRBJ1-5 gives the whole variable domain EPEVTQTPSHQVTQMGQEVILRCVPISNHLYFYWYRQILGQKVEFLVSFYNNEISEKSEIFDDQFSVERPDGSNFTLKIRSTKLEDSAMYFCASSEGSTMRQPQHFGDGTRLSIL.

In regard to this clonotype: One end of the junction is discordant with germline, which a read error may explain. The chain links TRBV29-1 to TRBJ2-7; TRBD1 matches at 8 bases. The germline V gene encodes CDR1 SQVTM and CDR2 ANQGSEA. This CDR3 has 15 amino acids. The CDR3 spells CASSGPQGAAYEQYF. The DNA for the CDR3 is TGTGCCAGCAGTGGACCCCAGGGGGCAGCCTACGAGCAGTACTTC.

V and J are TRBV10-3 and TRBJ2-3, with TRBD2 matching 8 bases. CDR1 ENHRY and CDR2 SYGVKD come from the germline V gene. The CDR3 runs to 16 residues. V shed 6 bases and J 4 bases; nucleotides not matched to a gene: 12. The CDR3 region has the DNA TGTGCCATCAGCGACCCAAGCGGGAGTTACTCAGATACGCAGTATTTT. It codes for CAISDPSGSYSDTQYF.

The chain employs TRBV5-1 and TRBJ2-5; D not resolved. Trimming left V 4 bases short and J 5 bases short, with 12 bases between. CDR3 length: 13 amino acids. Germline loops: CDR1 SGHRS, CDR2 YFSETQ. This CDR3 is CASSPWTVETQYF. CDR3 sequence (DNA): TGCGCCAGCAGCCCATGGACGGTGGAGACCCAGTACTTC.

In its sample, this clonotype was seen a few times. The CDR3 reads CASSASGTGGYGYTF. CDR3 coding DNA: TGTGCCAGCAGCGCTTCAGGGACAGGGGGCTATGGCTACACCTTC. The chain combines TRBV9 with TRBJ1-2; TRBD1 aligns across 11 bases. J gave up 4 bases and V 3 bases, and 5 bases lay outside the gene matches. CDR3 length equals 15 residues. Germline CDR1 and CDR2: SGDLS and YYNGEE.

This clonotype was counted once. CDR3 in amino acids: CASSYPRTGYEKLFF. The CDR3 DNA reads TGTGCCAGCAGCTACCCCCGGACAGGTTACGAAAAACTGTTTTTT. The rearrangement joins TRBV7-8 to TRBJ1-4; 7 bases match TRBD1. The CDR3 has 15 amino acids. V dropped 4 bases and J dropped 8; count of bases not matched to a gene: 10. Germline loops: CDR1 SGHVS, CDR2 FQNEAQ.

The J gene is TRBJ1-3, the V gene TRBV29-1; the match to TRBD1 covers 9 bases. The CDR3 covers 14 residues. After removal of 7 bases from V and 0 bases from J, the junction contained 4 bases not matched to a gene. Germline CDR1 and CDR2: SQVTM and ANQGSEA. The CDR3 region has the DNA TGCAGCGCCTGGACAGGGGTCTCTGGAAACACCATATATTTT. Protein sequence: CSAWTGVSGNTIYF.

A remark on this clonotype: A much larger clone is a single base away; this may be a read error. Likely a read error: the CDR3 ends without its conserved phenylalanine or tryptophan. The rearrangement joins TRBV5-4 to TRBJ2-7; D possibly corresponds to TRBD1 (6 bases). V lost 3 bases and J lost 2, with 9 bases in between. Per the germline V gene, CDR1 is SGHNT and CDR2 is YYREEE (reference sequence). This CDR3 region has 13 residues. The CDR3 DNA is TGTGCCAGCAGCTCACCAGGGGCCTACGAGCAGTACCTC. Its translation: CASSSPGAYEQYL.

In this sample, this clonotype turned up many times. One end of the junction fails to match germline, which may point to a read error. This chain uses TRBV11-3 with TRBJ1-5; 7 bases match TRBD1. CDR3 size: 16 residues. From germline, CDR1 is SGHNT and CDR2 YENEEA. The CDR3 spells CASNLPPGGPDQPQHF. DNA of the CDR3: TGTGCCAGCAACTTACCGCCAGGGGGACCGGATCAGCCCCAGCATTTT. Filled out from reference TRBV11-3 and TRBJ1-5, the complete variable domain reads EAGVVQSPRYKIIEKKQPVAFWCNPISGHNTLYWYLQNLGQGPELLIRYENEEAVDDSQLPKDRFSAERLKGVDSTLKIQPAELGDSAVYLCASNLPPGGPDQPQHFGDGTRLSIL.

The chain combines TRBV4-2 with TRBJ1-4, with a weak D call TRBD1 (5 bases). The CDR3 runs to 14 residues. The germline V and J ends were trimmed by 0 bases and 7 bases, with 9 bases remaining between them. Germline lookup yields CDR1 LGHNA and CDR2 YNFKEQ. CDR3 nucleotides: TGTGCCAGCAGCCAAGAAGGGGCTGGTGAAAAACTGTTTTTT. Its protein product is CASSQEGAGEKLFF.

This clonotype appeared many times. The chain employs TRBV12-3 or TRBV12-4 and TRBJ1-1; D perhaps matches TRBD1 (5 bases). The CDR3 length is 13 residues. Between the trimmed V and J ends, which lost 8 bases and 10 bases, there was a span of 20 bases. This chain's CDR3 is CASRRDAEARAFF. The CDR3 DNA sequence: TGTGCCAGCCGTCGGGACGCTGAGGCTAGAGCTTTCTTT.

There are many counts of this clonotype. The chain links TRBV9 to TRBJ2-5; 7 bases agree with TRBD2. This CDR3 is 15 amino acids long. J lost 1 base, V lost 2 bases, and 5 bases had no gene match. The germline gives CDR1 SGDLS, CDR2 YYNGEE. DNA of the CDR3: TGTGCCAGCAGCGTGGCTAGCGGAAGCCAAGAGACCCAGTACTTC. It translates to CASSVASGSQETQYF.

The chain links TRBV7-9 to TRBJ1-1; D call uncertain. Germline V lookup: CDR1 SEHNR, CDR2 FQNEAQ (reference sequence). Trimming took 6 bases from V and 4 from J, leaving 15 bases between them. The CDR3 has 14 amino acids. The CDR3 coding sequence is TGTGCCAGCAGTGTAGGGTCTAGTGGCACTGAAGCTTTCTTT. Translating gives CASSVGSSGTEAFF.

Many counts were recorded for this clonotype. V and J are TRBV12-3 or TRBV12-4 and TRBJ2-7; perhaps TRBD2 as D (6 bases). The CDR3 runs to 14 residues. Trimming left V 2 bases short and J 4 bases short, with 12 bases between. CDR3 amino acids: CASSLLGAGYEQYF. The DNA of the CDR3 is TGTGCCAGCAGTTTATTAGGGGCGGGGTACGAGCAGTACTTC.

The rearrangement links TRBV7-9 to TRBJ2-7; possible D gene TRBD1, 5 bases. The CDR3 spans 14 residues. The germline V and J ends were trimmed by 5 bases and 2 bases, with 13 bases remaining between them. Germline CDR1 is SEHNR and CDR2 is FQNEAQ (reference sequence). In DNA, the CDR3 is TGTGCCAGCAGCGGTCAGGGAAAGGCCTACGAGCAGTACTTC. This translates into CASSGQGKAYEQYF. The variable domain in full, completed from reference TRBV7-9 and TRBJ2-7, reads DTGVSQNPRHKITKRGQNVTFRCDPISEHNRLYWYRQTLGQGPEFLTYFQNEAQLEKSRLLSDRFSAERPKGSFSTLEIQRTEQGDSAMYLCASSGQGKAYEQYFGPGTRLTVT.

The V and J genes are TRBV20-1 and TRBJ2-5; tentative D call: TRBD1 (6 bases). Germline V CDR1 and CDR2: DFQATT, SNEGSKA (reference sequence). V was cut by 1 base and J by 2 bases, with 11 bases left in between. CDR3 length: 14 amino acids. CDR3 region: CSARAGRGQETQYF. In DNA, the CDR3 is TGCAGTGCTAGAGCGGGTAGGGGGCAAGAGACCCAGTACTTC.

This clonotype came up once. Possible read error: a much larger clone is one base away. The chain links TRBV11-2 to TRBJ2-7; 8 nucleotides align to TRBD2. Germline CDR1 and CDR2: SGHAT and FQNNGV. CDR3 length: 18 amino acids. The chain's CDR3 is CASNLEIDPREAPYEQYF. The CDR3, as DNA: TGTGCCAGCAACTTAGAGATCGACCCGCGGGAGGCCCCCTACGAGCAGTACTTC.

This clonotype occurred a few times. V usage is TRBV15 and J usage is TRBJ1-4; TRBD1 aligns across 8 bases. The germline V gene encodes CDR1 LNHNV and CDR2 YYDKDF (reference sequence). The V segment lost 2 bases and the J segment 8 bases; nucleotides outside the gene matches: 10. The CDR3 totals 16 residues. The CDR3 protein is CATSRPTDRVREKLFF. The CDR3, as DNA: TGTGCCACCAGCAGACCTACGGACAGGGTGCGGGAAAAACTGTTTTTT.

This sequence joins TRBV7-9 and TRBJ2-7; no clear D gene. Germline assignment: CDR1 SEHNR and CDR2 FQNEAQ (reference sequence). V was shortened by 3 bases and J by 2 bases, with 8 bases between the two germline ends. This CDR3 spans 13 amino acids. The CDR3 is CASSLVLTYEQYF. CDR3 nucleotides: TGTGCCAGCAGCTTGGTTCTTACCTACGAGCAGTACTTC. Full variable domain (outside the CDR3, taken from reference TRBV7-9 and TRBJ2-7): DTGVSQNPRHKITKRGQNVTFRCDPISEHNRLYWYRQTLGQGPEFLTYFQNEAQLEKSRLLSDRFSAERPKGSFSTLEIQRTEQGDSAMYLCASSLVLTYEQYFGPGTRLTVT.

This clonotype was detected ten times or more. V and J are TRBV5-1 and TRBJ2-7; D gene uncertain. Germline V gene sequence: CDR1 SGHRS, CDR2 YFSETQ. The CDR3 is 15 residues long. V was shortened by 1 base and J by 1 base, with 12 bases between the two germline ends. The CDR3 sequence: CASSLTWARSYEQYF. In DNA form, the CDR3 reads TGCGCCAGCAGCTTGACTTGGGCGCGTTCCTACGAGCAGTACTTC.

This clonotype was counted between two and nine times. The J gene is TRBJ2-7, the V gene TRBV29-1; the D gene is possibly TRBD1 (5 bases). Trimming stripped 4 bases from V and 6 bases from J, with 16 bases between. Germline CDR1 reads SQVTM; CDR2 reads ANQGSEA. This CDR3 has 13 residues. The DNA of the CDR3 is TGCAGCGTTGGGTCCCAGGGCGCATCCGAGCAGTACTTC. Translated: CSVGSQGASEQYF.

The chain recombines TRBV12-3 or TRBV12-4 with TRBJ2-2; possible D gene TRBD2, 5 bases. The CDR3 is 14 amino acids. Trimming stripped 0 bases from V and 7 bases from J, with 9 bases between. The CDR3 spells CASSLAGAFGELFF. Written as DNA, the CDR3 is TGTGCCAGCAGTTTAGCGGGAGCATTCGGGGAGCTGTTTTTT.

V and J are TRBV2 and TRBJ2-7; D is possibly TRBD2 (6 bases). V was cut by 6 bases and J by 7 bases, with 16 bases left in between. The CDR3 has 13 residues. The germline gives CDR1 SNHLY, CDR2 FYNNEI. The CDR3: CASRIREPMEQYF. The CDR3 DNA reads TGTGCCAGCAGGATCCGGGAGCCTATGGAGCAGTACTTC.

V and J are TRBV7-6 and TRBJ2-5, with 8 bases that match TRBD1. Germline CDR1 reads SGHVS; CDR2 reads FNYEAQ. This CDR3 spans 12 amino acids. V trimming: 5 bases; J trimming: 12 bases; junction bases outside the gene matches: 8. The DNA of the CDR3 is TGTGCCAGCAGCGCGACAGGGGAGGCGGAGTACTTC. Translated: CASSATGEAEYF.

The rearrangement uses TRBV7-6 and TRBJ1-2, with 7 bases fitting TRBD1. The CDR3 loop spans 16 amino acids. Germline assignment: CDR1 SGHVS and CDR2 FNYEAQ. The ends lost 4 bases at V and 6 bases at J; junction bases unmatched: 14. CDR3 amino acids: CASSSDNIGGVNGYTF. Here the CDR3 DNA reads TGTGCCAGCAGCTCGGACAACATAGGGGGCGTGAATGGCTACACCTTC.

The V call is TRBV20-1, the J call TRBJ1-1; 7 bases are a match to TRBD1. The CDR3 contains 15 residues. V lost 1 base, J lost 5 bases, and 10 bases stayed unmatched. Germline CDR1 is DFQATT and CDR2 is SNEGSKA (reference sequence). Written as DNA, the CDR3 is TGCAGTGCTAGAGGGTGGACAGGACTGGAGACTGAAGCTTTCTTT. This codes for CSARGWTGLETEAFF.

The chain combines TRBV7-9 with TRBJ2-6; 9 bases are a match to TRBD1. The V gene end was trimmed by 5 bases and the J gene end by 2 bases; junction bases not matched to a gene: 10. This CDR3 region has 18 residues. The germline CDR1 and CDR2 sequences are SEHNR and FQNEAQ (reference sequence). The CDR3: CASSTTGGTGPGANVLTF. CDR3 DNA sequence: TGTGCCAGCAGCACGACAGGGGGAACAGGGCCTGGGGCCAACGTCCTGACTTTC.

V is TRBV4-1 and J is TRBJ1-2, with D maybe TRBD1 (6 bases). The CDR3 is 17 residues long. Germline V gives CDR1 MGHRA, CDR2 YSYEKL. V lost 0 bases to trimming and J lost 3 bases, with 17 bases between them. The CDR3 reads CASSQDQSKGGDYGYTF. CDR3 DNA: TGCGCCAGCAGCCAAGATCAATCAAAGGGGGGGGACTATGGCTACACCTTC.